At least ten counts were recorded for the clone carrying this TCR beta chain. The ends were cut back, 0 bases at V and 2 bases at J, with 8 bases in the middle. This CDR3 contains 14 residues. Germline lookup yields CDR1 DFQATT and CDR2 SNEGSKA (reference sequence). These data come from a study of neurological immune-mediated disorders. The sample's time point: longitudinal time-point 1 (baseline). 5'RACE with 10-nucleotide random UMIs generated the cDNA. TCRdb processed the 5' RACE reads anew with MiXCR; each CDR3 protein has one entry. The sample shows 71,000 or so distinct CDR3 sequences, around 13% of them seen only once.

The gene calls are TRBV20-1 and TRBJ1-5; D is unclear. The material sequenced was PBMCs. The clonotype was recovered from a female donor with HTLV-1-associated myelopathy (HAM/TSP). Here the CDR3 DNA reads TGCAGTGCTAGAGATCAAACCGGCAATCAGCCCCAGCATTTT. As protein: CSARDQTGNQPQHF.